The following is a T cell receptor beta chain sequence with its context. From the RT-PCR reads, TCRdb called clonotypes with MiXCR, one entry per CDR3 protein. The repertoire holds approximately 57,000 distinct CDR3 sequences, with more than 10% as singletons. These data are taken from a study of patients and donors after allogeneic stem cell transplantation. This CDR3 spans 15 amino acids. Germline V gives CDR1 SGHDN, CDR2 FVKESK. V dropped 0 bases and J dropped 4 bases, with 10 bases sitting between them. Sequenced material: blood, either unsorted or a sorted T cell fraction (not recorded which). The chain couples TRBV14 to TRBJ2-1; D is unclear. The clonotype comes from a human donor who was either an allogeneic HSCT recipient or a stem cell or donor lymphocyte infusion donor (not recorded which). It is not recorded whose cells these are; they may come from a transplant donor. The CDR3 spells CASSQDKSAYNEQFF. CDR3 DNA sequence: TGTGCCAGCAGCCAAGATAAGAGCGCATACAATGAGCAGTTCTTC.